The 11 T cell receptor beta chains below all came from one sample that was sequenced in a study of CD8 T cells in Susac syndrome. An input of about 0.45 to 1 ug of RNA was subjected to reverse transcription using random hexamers. Each CDR3 protein gets one entry after TCRdb re-called the immunoSEQ multiplex PCR reads with MiXCR. The sample shows around 200,000 distinct CDR3 sequences, 95% of them seen only once. The sequencing input was CD4+ T cells from PBMCs. These receptors came from a human donor with multiple sclerosis.

This rearrangement joins TRBV3-1 to TRBJ2-7; tentatively, D is TRBD1 (5 bases). Trimming pared 8 bases from V and 5 bases from J, leaving 10 bases between. The CDR3 totals 11 residues. Germline V CDR1 and CDR2: LGHDT, YNNKEL (reference sequence). The CDR3 reads CASGQGNEQYF. CDR3 DNA sequence: TGTGCCAGCGGGCAGGGAAACGAGCAGTACTTC.

V gene TRBV20-1 combines with J gene TRBJ1-4; no firm D call. The V gene lost 0 bases and the J gene lost 1 base, with 6 bases spanning the gap. Per germline, CDR1 DFQATT and CDR2 SNEGSKA (reference sequence). This CDR3 contains 14 residues. The CDR3 bases are TGCAGTGCTAGAGATACTGTAACTAATGAAAAACTGTTTTTT. It yields the protein CSARDTVTNEKLFF.

This chain links TRBV7-2 with TRBJ2-1; D might be TRBD1 (5 bases). CDR3 size: 17 residues. Germline V gene lookup returns CDR1 SGHTA and CDR2 FQGNSA. Trimming cost V 1 base and J 2 bases, with 15 bases left between them. Here the CDR3 reads CASSLEGLGAAYNEQFF. The CDR3 DNA reads TGTGCCAGCAGCTTAGAAGGGCTTGGGGCGGCCTACAATGAGCAGTTCTTC. The full variable domain, in which reference TRBV7-2 and TRBJ2-1 provide the parts outside the CDR3, is GAGVSQSPSNKVTEKGKDVELRCDPISGHTALYWYRQSLGQGLEFLIYFQGNSAPDKSGLPSDRFSAERTGGSVSTLTIQRTQQEDSAVYLCASSLEGLGAAYNEQFFGPGTRLTVL.

The J gene is TRBJ2-1, the V gene TRBV9; D perhaps matches TRBD2 (5 bases). The germline V gene encodes CDR1 SGDLS and CDR2 YYNGEE. The CDR3 is 16 residues long. V was shortened by 3 bases and J by 3 bases, with 16 bases between the two germline ends. CDR3 protein: CASSAPRADLYNEQFF. The CDR3 DNA reads as TGTGCCAGCAGCGCCCCTCGAGCGGACCTCTACAATGAGCAGTTCTTC.

The CDR3 nucleotides read TGTGCCTGGAGTTCCATTGACAGGGGGTTTGAGCAGTATTTT. It encodes CAWSSIDRGFEQYF. The rearrangement links TRBV30 to TRBJ2-3; the match to TRBD1 covers 9 bases. Germline CDR1 reads GTSNPN; CDR2 reads SVGIG (reference sequence). Trimming took 2 bases from V and 11 from J; bases not matched to a gene: 11. The CDR3 is made up of 14 amino acids.

This clonotype was seen a single time. The J gene is TRBJ2-1, the V gene TRBV30, with D possibly matching TRBD2 (6 bases). This CDR3 has 13 amino acids. Between the trimmed V and J ends, which lost 3 bases and 8 bases, there was a span of 14 bases. Germline-derived CDR1 and CDR2 are GTSNPN and SVGIG (reference sequence). In nucleotides, the CDR3 is TGTGCCTGGAGACTGGGCGGGGTCCATGAGCAGTTCTTC. Translating gives CAWRLGGVHEQFF.

CDR3 in amino acids: CASGIPSTDTQYF. In nucleotides, the CDR3 is TGTGCCAGCGGAATACCGAGCACAGATACGCAGTATTTT. V gene TRBV27 combines with J gene TRBJ2-3; D is undetermined. Germline V gene sequence: CDR1 MNHEY, CDR2 SMNVEV (reference sequence). There are 13 residues in the CDR3. With 8 bases removed from V and 0 bases from J, the gap between germline ends came to 9 bases.

The J gene is TRBJ2-1, the V gene TRBV29-1, with D possibly matching TRBD1 (7 bases). The CDR3 sequence is 13 residues long. V was clipped by 7 bases and J by 3 bases, with 13 bases between them. The germline V gene encodes CDR1 SQVTM and CDR2 ANQGSEA. Written as DNA, the CDR3 is TGCAGCGGTGCAGGGGGAGGCTACAATGAGCAGTTCTTC. Protein product: CSGAGGGYNEQFF.

The rearrangement joins TRBV12-3 or TRBV12-4 to TRBJ1-1; D perhaps matches TRBD1 (6 bases). Trimming cost V 2 bases and J 1 base, with 11 bases left between them. The CDR3 sequence is 15 residues long. The CDR3 DNA follows: TGTGCCAGCAGTTTAAGTGGGGGCCGGAACACTGAAGCTTTCTTT. Amino acid sequence: CASSLSGGRNTEAFF.

The chain has TRBV27 and TRBJ1-2, with D perhaps TRBD1 (5 bases). The CDR3 runs 18 residues. Trimming took 2 bases from V and 2 from J, leaving 21 bases between them. CDR1 is MNHEY and CDR2 is SMNVEV in the germline V gene (reference sequence). CDR3 region: CASSLITRRDGRNYGYTF. In DNA form, the CDR3 reads TGTGCCAGCAGTTTAATCACTCGGCGGGACGGGAGGAACTATGGCTACACCTTC.

The chain joins TRBV29-1 to TRBJ2-3; D perhaps matches TRBD1 (6 bases). Germline CDR1 reads SQVTM; CDR2 reads ANQGSEA. The CDR3 spans 15 residues. Between the trimmed V and J ends, which lost 4 bases and 0 bases, there was a span of 14 bases. CDR3 DNA: TGCAGCGTTGCCGTTGGGACATACAGCACAGATACGCAGTATTTT. The encoded protein is CSVAVGTYSTDTQYF.